The rows below give T cell receptor beta chains drawn from one sample of a study of long-term antiretroviral therapy in people with HIV. Only in-frame clones appear in the TCRdb table, and some are missing; sequencing was by immunoSEQ multiplex PCR. The sample includes 19,000 or so clones, roughly four fifths of them seen just once. Source: unsorted PBMCs, taken 2.2 years after starting antiretroviral therapy. These TCRs come from a man aged 50-59 years with HIV. The CDR3 runs from the conserved cysteine through the conserved F or W. The D gene is left open where the match is weak. Rows may omit the clone size; those that give it use once, few, many or a size class.

V gene	clone size	D gene	J gene	CDR3 DNA	CDR3 protein
TRBV18	-	-	TRBJ2-1	TGTGCCAGCTCACCAGGCGCCGCAAGTAGTGGAAATGAGCAGTTCTTC	CASSPGAASSGNEQFF
TRBV6-1	-	TRBD1	TRBJ1-5	TGTGCCAGCAGTGAGAGGGACAGACATAGCAATCAGCCCCAGCATTTT	CASSERDRHSNQPQHF
TRBV7-2	-	-	TRBJ1-1	TGTGCCAGCAGGGACGGTTGGAACACTGAAGCTTTCTTT	CASRDGWNTEAFF
TRBV28	few	-	TRBJ2-7	TGTGCCAGCAGACTTAACTCCTACGAGCAGTACTTC	CASRLNSYEQYF
TRBV7-7	-	TRBD1	TRBJ2-4	TGTGCTAGCAGCTCTGACAGGGCAGGGATTCAGTACTTC	CASSSDRAGIQYF
TRBV15	-	-	TRBJ2-5	TGTGCCACCAGCAGAGATCTGCTACTAGACGGGACCCAGTACTTC	CATSRDLLLDGTQYF
TRBV5-1	-	TRBD2	TRBJ2-1	TGCGCCAGCAGCTTGGCTAGCGGGACTTATTACAATGAGCAGTTCTTC	CASSLASGTYYNEQFF
TRBV6-1	-	-	TRBJ1-3	TGTGCCAGCAGTAACCCGGGACTTGAAAACACCATATATTTT	CASSNPGLENTIYF
TRBV6-1	-	-	TRBJ1-2	TGTGCCAGCAGTGAAGTCTTTTGGAGTGGGGGCTACACCTTC	CASSEVFWSGGYTF
TRBV5-1	-	-	TRBJ2-3	TGCGCCAGCAGCCCTGGATTAGATTTTAGCACAGATACGCAGTATTTT	CASSPGLDFSTDTQYF
TRBV5-1	-	TRBD1	TRBJ2-7	TGCGCCAGCAGCTTGAATCCCGGGACAGGGGTAGGGGAGCAGTACTTC	CASSLNPGTGVGEQYF
TRBV29-1	-	-	TRBJ2-3	TGCAGCGCAAGACACGAGCTTACAGATACGCAGTATTTT	CSARHELTDTQYF
TRBV5-1	-	TRBD1	TRBJ2-5	TGCGCCAGCAGCCGGGGACAGGGGGGAGAGACCCAGTACTTC	CASSRGQGGETQYF